The rows below give T cell receptor beta chains drawn from one sample of a study of blood T cell repertoires in COVID-19. TCRdb keeps only in-frame clones here, not all; method: immunoSEQ multiplex PCR. This sample yields about 220,000 clones, of which 80% to 85% are seen a single time; less than 2.5% belongs to the top ten. Sequencing was performed on peripheral blood. The source is a woman aged 55-70 years with acute or convalescent COVID-19. Both conserved end residues are part of each CDR3. A D gene is named only where the DNA matches it firmly. Rows give clone size only sometimes, using once, few, many, or a class for an expanded clone.

J	D	size	V	CDR3	DNA
TRBJ2-7	.	.	TRBV7-2	CASSKEEGTYEQYF	TGTGCCAGCAGCAAAGAAGAGGGAACCTACGAGCAGTACTTC
TRBJ2-4	.	.	TRBV5-1	CASSLAQGAKNIQYF	TGCGCCAGCAGCTTGGCGCAGGGGGCCAAAAACATTCAGTACTTC
TRBJ2-7	.	few	TRBV6-1	CASSESFWAAGDEQYF	TGTGCCAGCAGTGAGTCTTTTTGGGCAGCTGGTGACGAGCAGTACTTC
TRBJ1-2	TRBD1	.	TRBV29-1	CSARDRGRELDSYGYTF	TGCAGCGCCAGGGACAGGGGGCGCGAGTTGGATTCGTATGGCTACACCTTC
TRBJ1-2	.	.	TRBV7-9	CASSLGTGPYTF	TGTGCCAGCAGCTTAGGAACAGGACCGTACACCTTC
TRBJ1-2	.	few	TRBV9	CASSPWGQGIYGYTF	TGTGCCAGCAGCCCTTGGGGGCAGGGGATCTATGGCTACACCTTC
TRBJ1-3	.	.	TRBV9	CASSVLGGTGNTIYF	TGTGCCAGCAGCGTACTGGGGGGGACCGGAAACACCATATATTTT
TRBJ1-1	.	.	TRBV6-1	CASSELGGDTEAFF	TGTGCCAGCAGTGAACTGGGTGGAGACACTGAAGCTTTCTTT
TRBJ1-2	TRBD1	.	TRBV11-2	CASTWDRGPSGYTF	TGTGCCAGCACCTGGGACAGGGGGCCTTCTGGCTACACCTTC
TRBJ1-6	TRBD1	.	TRBV30	CAWNRDSNSPLHF	TGTGCCTGGAACAGGGACAGTAATTCACCCCTCCACTTT
TRBJ2-7	TRBD1	.	TRBV12-3/TRBV12-4	CASSFQGAHEQYF	TGTGCCAGCAGTTTCCAGGGGGCCCACGAGCAGTACTTC
TRBJ2-2	.	.	TRBV4-3	CASSQGLAAPTGELFF	TGCGCCAGCAGCCAAGGGTTAGCGGCCCCCACCGGGGAGCTGTTTTTT
TRBJ1-3	.	.	TRBV3-1/TRBV3-2	CASSQDTRHRLSSGNTIYF	TGTGCCAGCAGCCAAGATACCCGCCACAGGCTCTCCTCTGGAAACACCATATATTTT
TRBJ1-6	TRBD1	.	TRBV2	CASSVIGQGVVGDSPLHF	TGTGCCAGCAGTGTGATAGGACAGGGGGTCGTAGGAGATTCACCCCTCCACTTT
TRBJ2-3	TRBD1	.	TRBV23-1	CASRRTGGASITQYF	TGCGCCAGCAGACGTACAGGGGGCGCTTCCATTACGCAGTATTTT
TRBJ1-2	.	once	TRBV11-2	CASSLGGPLAYGYTF	TGTGCCAGCAGCTTAGGAGGCCCGCTTGCCTATGGCTACACCTTC